Below are 24 T cell receptor beta chains sequenced from a single sample in a study of OX40 agonist ivuxolimab in advanced cancers. TCRdb keeps only in-frame clones here, not all; method: immunoSEQ multiplex PCR. Of approximately 60,000 clones in the sample, roughly 90% were seen once. Sequencing was performed on CD4+ or CD8+ T cells sorted from blood, taken in a trial of the OX40 agonist ivuxolimab. The receptors originated from an adult with an advanced solid tumor such as melanoma, head and neck, liver or kidney cancer.

The chain recombines TRBV6-6 with TRBJ2-5; D may be TRBD2 (5 bases). Germline V lookup: CDR1 MNHNY, CDR2 SVGAGI (reference sequence). V gave up 7 bases and J gave up 2 bases, with 14 bases separating them. The CDR3 extends over 14 amino acids. The DNA of the CDR3 is TGTGCCAGCATACGATCGGGAAATCAAGAGACCCAGTACTTC. Its protein product is CASIRSGNQETQYF.

The V and J genes are TRBV7-3 and TRBJ2-3; 8 nucleotides line up with TRBD1. V lost 0 bases and J lost 0; bases outside the gene matches: 5. This CDR3 contains 17 residues. Per germline, CDR1 SGHTA and CDR2 FQGTGA. CDR3 nucleotide sequence: TGTGCCAGCAGCTTAACATTCCGGGACAGGAGCACAGATACGCAGTATTTT. Protein sequence: CASSLTFRDRSTDTQYF.

The chain uses TRBV15 and TRBJ2-5; TRBD2 aligns across 8 bases. The CDR3 extends over 14 amino acids. Germline assignment: CDR1 LNHNV and CDR2 YYDKDF (reference sequence). V lost 8 bases and J lost 0; bases outside the gene matches: 5. The CDR3, as DNA: TGTGCCACCGGGAGCGGGGGAAACCAAGAGACCCAGTACTTC. It translates to CATGSGGNQETQYF.

The V call is TRBV18, the J call TRBJ2-1, with D possibly matching TRBD2 (6 bases). Germline lookup yields CDR1 KGHSH and CDR2 LQKENI. Trimming shortened V by 1 base and J by 7 bases, and 14 bases separated the two germline ends. The CDR3 sequence is 15 residues long. The CDR3 here is CASSPRGTSLNEQFF. DNA of the CDR3: TGTGCCAGCTCACCACGCGGGACTTCCCTAAATGAGCAGTTCTTC.

The chain joins TRBV7-8 to TRBJ2-1; 7 bases match TRBD2. This CDR3 is built from 15 residues. J gave up 8 bases and V 3 bases, and 10 bases lay outside the gene matches. The germline V gene has CDR1 SGHVS and CDR2 FQNEAQ. CDR3 loop: CASSFRDYPGDEQFF. In DNA, the CDR3 is TGTGCCAGCAGCTTCCGGGACTACCCAGGCGATGAGCAGTTCTTC. The full variable domain, its missing parts supplied by reference TRBV7-8 and TRBJ2-1, is GAGVSQSPRYKVAKRGQDVALRCDPISGHVSLFWYQQALGQGPEFLTYFQNEAQLDKSGLPSDRFFAERPEGSVSTLKIQRTQQEDSAVYLCASSFRDYPGDEQFFGPGTRLTVL.

The CDR3 reads CATSREGRPNEKLFF. In nucleotides, the CDR3 is TGTGCCACCAGCAGAGAGGGCAGGCCGAATGAAAAACTGTTTTTT. The gene calls are TRBV15 and TRBJ1-4; D gene unclear. There are 15 residues in the CDR3. Trimming took 0 bases from V and 5 from J, leaving 10 bases between them. The germline V gene has CDR1 LNHNV and CDR2 YYDKDF (reference sequence).

The chain carries TRBV5-1 and TRBJ1-1, with D maybe TRBD1 (6 bases). The CDR3 has 15 amino acids. V was cut by 0 bases and J by 3 bases, with 12 bases left in between. Germline lookup yields CDR1 SGHRS and CDR2 YFSETQ. In DNA form, the CDR3 reads TGCGCCAGCAGCTTGGACGGGGGCAGGGACACTGAAGCTTTCTTT. Translated, it gives CASSLDGGRDTEAFF.

This chain joins TRBV19 and TRBJ1-1; D is ambiguous. V was cut by 2 bases and J by 1 base, with 5 bases left in between. CDR1 is LNHDA and CDR2 is SQIVND in the germline V gene (reference sequence). The CDR3 is 13 amino acids. The CDR3 DNA reads as TGTGCCAGTAGTATACCCCCGAACACTGAAGCTTTCTTT. Protein: CASSIPPNTEAFF.

This chain connects TRBV10-3 to TRBJ2-7, with 7 nucleotides matching TRBD1. The V segment lost 10 bases and the J segment 0 bases; nucleotides outside the gene matches: 6. CDR1 and CDR2 from the germline V gene are ENHRY and SYGVKD. This CDR3 has 13 amino acids. CDR3 DNA sequence: TGTGCCACACAGGGGAAAGTCTCCTACGAGCAGTACTTC. Amino acids: CATQGKVSYEQYF.

This sequence joins TRBV15 and TRBJ1-3; D ambiguous. This CDR3 is 15 amino acids long. Germline CDR1 reads LNHNV; CDR2 reads YYDKDF (reference sequence). V was clipped by 1 base and J by 5 bases, with 12 bases between them. CDR3 sequence: CATSRVGGGRNTIYF. In DNA, the CDR3 is TGTGCCACCAGCAGAGTGGGAGGCGGCAGAAACACCATATATTTT.

The V call is TRBV11-2, the J call TRBJ2-5; D may be TRBD1 or TRBD2 (6 bases each). Germline CDR1 reads SGHAT; CDR2 reads FQNNGV. The CDR3 contains 16 residues. Trimming pared 5 bases from V and 2 bases from J, leaving 18 bases between. The CDR3 region is CASSRGDLGGQETQYF. The CDR3 DNA reads as TGTGCCAGCAGCCGAGGGGACCTAGGGGGGCAAGAGACCCAGTACTTC.

In its sample, this clone was seen a few times. The chain couples TRBV30 to TRBJ1-1; D unclear. The CDR3 is made up of 8 amino acids. Germline loops: CDR1 GTSNPN, CDR2 SVGIG (reference sequence). The germline V and J ends were trimmed by 6 bases and 7 bases, with 3 bases remaining between them. The CDR3, as DNA: TGTGCCTGTAATGAAGCTTTCTTT. Its protein product is CACNEAFF.

The chain recombines TRBV6-1 with TRBJ2-5; 7 nucleotides match TRBD1. The CDR3 runs to 14 residues. CDR1 and CDR2 from the germline V gene are MNHNS and SASEGT. Germline trimming cut 7 bases from V and 1 base from J; bases unmatched to any gene: 6. Here the CDR3 DNA reads TGTGCCAGCACCCCGACAGGGACCCAAGAGACCCAGTACTTC. This codes for CASTPTGTQETQYF.

This sequence joins TRBV7-3 and TRBJ1-2, with 8 bases aligning to TRBD1. Per the germline V gene, CDR1 is SGHTA and CDR2 is FQGTGA. The length of the CDR3 is 14 residues. The trim removed 5 bases at V and 2 bases at J, leaving 4 bases unmatched. CDR3 sequence (DNA): TGTGCCAGCAGCCCCGGACAGGGAAACTATGGCTACACCTTC. Protein product: CASSPGQGNYGYTF.

The chain couples TRBV7-3 to TRBJ1-1; D gene ambiguous. Germline assignment: CDR1 SGHTA and CDR2 FQGTGA. V lost 5 bases to trimming and J lost 5 bases, with 12 bases between them. This CDR3 spans 13 amino acids. CDR3: CASSAGPLTEAFF. For the CDR3, the DNA is TGTGCCAGCAGCGCCGGGCCTCTAACTGAAGCTTTCTTT.

The genes are TRBV5-4 and TRBJ2-3, with D maybe TRBD2 (6 bases). The CDR3 is 15 amino acids. V lost 2 bases and J lost 6, with 16 bases in between. From germline, CDR1 is SGHNT and CDR2 YYREEE (reference sequence). CDR3 nucleotide sequence: TGTGCCAGCAGCTTAAACAGCGGTCGGGGGGATACGCAGTATTTT. Translation gives CASSLNSGRGDTQYF.

The CDR3 sequence: CAWSVGRNQPQHF. The CDR3 nucleotides read TGTGCCTGGAGTGTAGGACGCAATCAGCCCCAGCATTTT. The chain uses TRBV30 and TRBJ1-5; D gene uncertain. Germline CDR1 is GTSNPN and CDR2 is SVGIG (reference sequence). Trimming took off 0 bases at V and 2 bases at J, with 5 bases between the two ends. This CDR3 has 13 amino acids.

The J gene is TRBJ2-7, the V gene TRBV5-1; TRBD2 agrees at 10 bases. CDR3 length equals 13 residues. V was pared by 8 bases and J by 2 bases, with 4 bases of the junction left unmatched. CDR1 and CDR2 (germline): SGHRS, YFSETQ. CDR3 DNA sequence: TGCGCCAGTGGGACTAGCGAAGCCTACGAGCAGTACTTC. Translation gives CASGTSEAYEQYF.

CDR3 amino acids: CASSPQGSEETQYF. In nucleotides, the CDR3 is TGTGCCAGCTCACCACAGGGGTCGGAGGAGACCCAGTACTTC. This rearrangement joins TRBV18 to TRBJ2-5; weak D call: TRBD1 (5 bases). Trimming took off 1 base at V and 5 bases at J, with 11 bases between the two ends. The germline V gene has CDR1 KGHSH and CDR2 LQKENI. CDR3 length equals 14 residues.

This clone was found a few times. The rearrangement joins TRBV19 to TRBJ2-2, with TRBD1 matching over 9 bases. There are 13 residues in the CDR3. Trimming removed 7 bases from V and 8 bases from J; junction bases left unmatched: 5. Germline CDR1 is LNHDA and CDR2 is SQIVND (reference sequence). The CDR3 region is CASNPDRGGELFF. The CDR3 region has the DNA TGTGCCAGTAATCCGGACAGGGGAGGGGAGCTGTTTTTT.

J is TRBJ2-7 and V is TRBV7-8; the D is unclear. Germline V CDR1 and CDR2: SGHVS, FQNEAQ. With 0 bases removed from V and 9 bases from J, the gap between germline ends came to 9 bases. This CDR3 is built from 12 residues. Here the CDR3 reads CASSLADGWQYF. As DNA, the CDR3 is TGTGCCAGCAGCTTAGCGGACGGATGGCAGTACTTC.

To note about this clone: This CDR3 is also generated by other DNA sequences in the sample. The chain recombines TRBV7-8 with TRBJ1-2; no clear D. The CDR3 is 13 residues long. Deletions cut 1 base from V and 4 bases from J, with 7 bases between. In germline, CDR1 is SGHVS, CDR2 FQNEAQ. The CDR3 loop reads CASSLDTLYGYTF. The DNA of the CDR3 is TGTGCCAGCAGCTTAGACACACTCTATGGCTACACCTTC. Using reference TRBV7-8 and TRBJ1-2 for the parts outside the CDR3, the full variable domain is GAGVSQSPRYKVAKRGQDVALRCDPISGHVSLFWYQQALGQGPEFLTYFQNEAQLDKSGLPSDRFFAERPEGSVSTLKIQRTQQEDSAVYLCASSLDTLYGYTFGSGTRLTVV.

There are a few counts of this clone. This chain uses TRBV6-1 with TRBJ2-7; 9 positions agree with TRBD1. The CDR3 consists of 14 residues. V lost 6 bases to trimming and J lost 6 bases; unmatched junction nucleotides: 9. In germline, CDR1 is MNHNS, CDR2 SASEGT. CDR3 loop: CASRHTGQGGEQYF. CDR3 bases: TGTGCCAGCAGACACACGGGACAGGGAGGCGAGCAGTACTTC.

This clone was picked up one time. The V call is TRBV27, the J call TRBJ1-1; D gene uncertain. Per germline, CDR1 MNHEY and CDR2 SMNVEV (reference sequence). The CDR3 contains 13 residues. Trimming removed 4 bases at V and 1 base at J, with 7 bases between. The DNA of the CDR3 is TGTGCCAGCAGTTATAGAGAGAACACTGAAGCTTTCTTT. It is translated as CASSYRENTEAFF.